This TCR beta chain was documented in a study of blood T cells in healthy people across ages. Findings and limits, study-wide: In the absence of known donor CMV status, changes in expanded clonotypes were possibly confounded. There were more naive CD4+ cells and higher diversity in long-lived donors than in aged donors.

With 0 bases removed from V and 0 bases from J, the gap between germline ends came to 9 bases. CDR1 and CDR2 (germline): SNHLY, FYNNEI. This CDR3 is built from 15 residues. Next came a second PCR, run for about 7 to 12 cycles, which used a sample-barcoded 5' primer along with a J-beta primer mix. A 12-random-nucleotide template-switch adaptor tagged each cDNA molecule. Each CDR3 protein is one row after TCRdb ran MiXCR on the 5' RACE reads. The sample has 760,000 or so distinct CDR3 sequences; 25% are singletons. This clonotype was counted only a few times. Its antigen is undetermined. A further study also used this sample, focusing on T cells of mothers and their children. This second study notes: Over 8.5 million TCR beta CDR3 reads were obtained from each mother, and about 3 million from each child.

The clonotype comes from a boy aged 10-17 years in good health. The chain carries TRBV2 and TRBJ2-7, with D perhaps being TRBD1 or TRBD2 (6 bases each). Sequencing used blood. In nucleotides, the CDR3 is TGTGCCAGCAGTGAAGCTGAGGGGGGCTCCTACGAGCAGTACTTC. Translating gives CASSEAEGGSYEQYF.